This T cell receptor beta chain stems from a study of identical twins. A word on this clonotype: Its antigen is currently unknown.

Study results and limitations: It was cross-sectional statistical analysis, not following the same donors, that the conclusions relied on. Sequences that were out-of-frame, alpha and twin-shared displayed an excess of low generation probability.

Among all donors, each was a healthy Caucasian. Carrying unique molecular identifiers, the cDNA also gained a universal primer site through template switching. One entry per CDR3 protein, called by TCRdb with MiXCR from the 5' RACE reads. The sample includes 1,800,000 or so distinct CDR3 sequences, about 32% of them seen just once. Sequenced sample: cord blood. The sequence was obtained from a newborn girl in good health.

The CDR3 nucleotides read TGTGCCAGCTGGACGACTAGCGGGAGGGCGAACACCGGGGAGCTGTTTTTT. Translated: CASWTTSGRANTGELFF. The rearrangement joins TRBV28 to TRBJ2-2; TRBD2 aligns across 14 bases. This CDR3 spans 17 amino acids. Germline values: CDR1 MDHEN, CDR2 SYDVKM. V lost 8 bases and J lost 0; bases outside the gene matches: 5. Full variable domain (outside the CDR3, taken from reference TRBV28 and TRBJ2-2): DVKVTQSSRYLVKRTGEKVFLECVQDMDHENMFWYRQDPGLGLRLIYFSYDVKMKEKGDIPEGYSVSREKKERFSLILESASTNQTSMYLCASWTTSGRANTGELFFGEGSRLTVL.